These T cell receptor beta chains were read from a single sample in a study of shared clonotypes between healthy human individuals. Sequencing used immunoSEQ multiplex PCR; TCRdb keeps in-frame clones, though not all of them. This sample has some 2,500,000 clones, with 93% found just once. Sequencing was done on a sample of naive CD4+ T cells from PBMCs. The receptors here all came from a man aged 18 to 30 in good health. Some clones in this sample may be carry-over from other donors' samples. CDR3s include the opening cysteine and the closing phenylalanine or tryptophan. A D gene is named only where the DNA matches it firmly.

j_gene,d_gene,v_gene,CDR3nt,CDR3aa
TRBJ1-1,TRBD1,TRBV25-1,TGTGCCAGCAGTGAGGCCAGGGGGTTCACTGAAGCTTTCTTT,CASSEARGFTEAFF
TRBJ2-5,NA,TRBV2,TGTGCCAGCTGTGAGGAGCTTCACGAGACCCAGTACTTC,CASCEELHETQYF
TRBJ2-1,NA,TRBV19,TGTGCCAGTAGCTCGATCGTAGCTTCGACTGAGCAGTTCTTC,CASSSIVASTEQFF
TRBJ2-7,NA,TRBV7-9,TGTGCCAGCAGCTTAGGGTCCTTATCCTACGAGCAGTACTTC,CASSLGSLSYEQYF
TRBJ2-1,TRBD2,TRBV7-2,TGTGCCAGCAGCACGAGACTAGCGGGACCCTACAATGAGCAGTTCTTC,CASSTRLAGPYNEQFF
TRBJ2-1,NA,TRBV28,TGTGCCAGCAGCCTATTAAGCGGCCGGGGGAGCAATGAGCAGTTCTTC,CASSLLSGRGSNEQFF
TRBJ1-1,NA,TRBV6-1,TGTGCCAGCAGTGACACTGAAGCTTTCTTT,CASSDTEAFF
TRBJ1-1,NA,TRBV9,TGTGCCAGCAGCTCCCACACGGAAGGCACTGAAGCTTTCTTT,CASSSHTEGTEAFF
TRBJ2-3,NA,TRBV12-5,TGTGCCCCAGATACGCAGTATTTT,CAPDTQYF
TRBJ2-4,TRBD2,TRBV5-1,TGCGCCAGCAGCTTGGGCTCTAGCGGGGGAGCCAAAAACATTCAGTACTTC,CASSLGSSGGAKNIQYF
TRBJ2-3,NA,TRBV11-2,TGTGCCAGCAGCTCTGGCGGGATCAGCACAGATACGCAGTATTTT,CASSSGGISTDTQYF
TRBJ2-1,NA,TRBV10-3,TGTGCCATCAGTGAGGTAACTTACAATGAGCAGTTCTTC,CAISEVTYNEQFF
TRBJ1-1,NA,TRBV25-1,TGTGCCAGCAGTGACTTTGGCGGACAGGCTTTCTTT,CASSDFGGQAFF
TRBJ2-5,NA,TRBV29-1,TGCAGCGTGCATTATGGGGGGCGAAGAGAGACCCAGTACTTC,CSVHYGGRRETQYF
TRBJ2-3,TRBD1,TRBV11-2,TGTGCCAGCAGGGCCCAGGGGGAAGATACGCAGTATTTT,CASRAQGEDTQYF
TRBJ1-1,NA,TRBV7-3,TGTGCCAGCAGCGACAGCGGTGTGGCTGAAGCTTTCTTT,CASSDSGVAEAFF
TRBJ1-2,NA,TRBV5-4,TGTGCCAGCAGCTCGGACAGACTAAACTATGGCTACACCTTC,CASSSDRLNYGYTF